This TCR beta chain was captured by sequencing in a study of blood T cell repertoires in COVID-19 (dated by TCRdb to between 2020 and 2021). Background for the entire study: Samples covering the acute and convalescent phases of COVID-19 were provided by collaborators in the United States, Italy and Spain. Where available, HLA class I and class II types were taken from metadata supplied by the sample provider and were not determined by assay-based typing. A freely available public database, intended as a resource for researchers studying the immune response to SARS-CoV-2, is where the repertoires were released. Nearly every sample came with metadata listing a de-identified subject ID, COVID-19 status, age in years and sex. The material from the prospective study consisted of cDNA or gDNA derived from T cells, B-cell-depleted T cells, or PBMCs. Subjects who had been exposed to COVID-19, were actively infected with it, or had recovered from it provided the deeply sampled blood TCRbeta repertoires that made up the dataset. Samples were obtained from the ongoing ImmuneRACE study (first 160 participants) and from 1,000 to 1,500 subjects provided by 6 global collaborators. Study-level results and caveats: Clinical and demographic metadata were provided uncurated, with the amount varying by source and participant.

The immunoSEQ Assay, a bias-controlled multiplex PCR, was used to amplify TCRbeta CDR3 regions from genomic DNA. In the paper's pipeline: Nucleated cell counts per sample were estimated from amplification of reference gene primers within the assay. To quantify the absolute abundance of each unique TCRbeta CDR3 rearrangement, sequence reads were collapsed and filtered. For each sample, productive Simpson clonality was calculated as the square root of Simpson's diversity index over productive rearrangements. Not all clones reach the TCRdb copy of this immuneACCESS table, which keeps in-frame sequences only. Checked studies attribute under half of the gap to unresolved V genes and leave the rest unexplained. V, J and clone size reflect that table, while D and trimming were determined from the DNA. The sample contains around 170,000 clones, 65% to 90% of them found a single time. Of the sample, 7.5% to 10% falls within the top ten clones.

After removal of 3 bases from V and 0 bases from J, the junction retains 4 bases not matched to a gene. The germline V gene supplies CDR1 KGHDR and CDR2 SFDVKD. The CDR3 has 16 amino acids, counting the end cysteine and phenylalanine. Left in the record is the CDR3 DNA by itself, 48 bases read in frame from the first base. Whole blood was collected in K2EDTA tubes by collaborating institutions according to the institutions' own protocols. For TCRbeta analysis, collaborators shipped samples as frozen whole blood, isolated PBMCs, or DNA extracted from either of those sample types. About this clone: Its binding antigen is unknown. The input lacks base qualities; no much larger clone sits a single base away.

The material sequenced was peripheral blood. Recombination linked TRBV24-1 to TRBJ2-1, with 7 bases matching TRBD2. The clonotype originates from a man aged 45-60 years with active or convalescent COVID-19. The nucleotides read TGTGCCACCAGTGATCTCGGGGGGAGCTCCTACAATGAGCAGTTCTTC. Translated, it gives CATSDLGGSSYNEQFF.